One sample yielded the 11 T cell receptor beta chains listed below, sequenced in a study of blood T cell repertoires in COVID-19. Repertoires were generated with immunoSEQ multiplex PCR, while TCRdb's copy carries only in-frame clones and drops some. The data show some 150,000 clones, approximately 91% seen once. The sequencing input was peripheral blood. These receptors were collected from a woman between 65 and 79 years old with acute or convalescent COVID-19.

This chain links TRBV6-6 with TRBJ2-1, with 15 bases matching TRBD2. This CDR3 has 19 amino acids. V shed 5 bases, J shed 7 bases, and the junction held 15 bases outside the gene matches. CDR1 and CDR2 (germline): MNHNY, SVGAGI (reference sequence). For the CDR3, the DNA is TGTGCCAGCAGTCATCGGACTAGCGGGGGGGCCGCGTTGGATAATGAGCAGTTCTTC. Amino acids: CASSHRTSGGAALDNEQFF.

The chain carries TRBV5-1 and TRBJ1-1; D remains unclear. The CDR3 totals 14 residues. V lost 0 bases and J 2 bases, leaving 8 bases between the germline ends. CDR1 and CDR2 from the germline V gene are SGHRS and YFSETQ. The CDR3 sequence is CASSLATSNTEAFF. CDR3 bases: TGCGCCAGCAGCTTGGCGACATCAAACACTGAAGCTTTCTTT.

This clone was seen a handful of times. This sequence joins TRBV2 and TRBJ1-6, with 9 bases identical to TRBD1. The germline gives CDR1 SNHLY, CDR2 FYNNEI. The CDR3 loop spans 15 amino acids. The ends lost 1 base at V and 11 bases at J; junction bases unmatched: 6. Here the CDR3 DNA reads TGTGCCAGCAGTGAAGGGGACAGGGTATCCCCACCCCTCCACTTT. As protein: CASSEGDRVSPPLHF. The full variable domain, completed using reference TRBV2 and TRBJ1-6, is EPEVTQTPSHQVTQMGQEVILRCVPISNHLYFYWYRQILGQKVEFLVSFYNNEISEKSEIFDDQFSVERPDGSNFTLKIRSTKLEDSAMYFCASSEGDRVSPPLHFGNGTRLTVT.

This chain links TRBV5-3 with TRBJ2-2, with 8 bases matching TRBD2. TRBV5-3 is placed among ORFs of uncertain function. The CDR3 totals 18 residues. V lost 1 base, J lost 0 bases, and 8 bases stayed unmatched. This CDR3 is CARSLLVAGTSNTGELFF. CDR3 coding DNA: TGTGCCAGAAGCTTGTTGGTAGCGGGGACCTCGAACACCGGGGAGCTGTTTTTT.

For the CDR3, the DNA is TGTGCCAGCCTTCCTTCCCACACCGGGGAGCTGTTTTTT. This sequence encodes CASLPSHTGELFF. V usage is TRBV28 and J usage is TRBJ2-2, with unresolved D. Germline V CDR1 and CDR2: MDHEN, SYDVKM. The V end was cut by 8 bases, the J end by 3 bases, with 10 bases between. This CDR3 is built from 13 residues.

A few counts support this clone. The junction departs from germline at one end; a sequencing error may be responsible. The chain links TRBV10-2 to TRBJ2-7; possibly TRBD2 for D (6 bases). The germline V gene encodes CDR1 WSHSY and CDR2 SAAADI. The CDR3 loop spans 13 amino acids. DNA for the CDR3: TGCGCCAGCAGGGGTGGGGGGACCTACGCGCAGTACTTC. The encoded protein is CASRGGGTYAQYF.

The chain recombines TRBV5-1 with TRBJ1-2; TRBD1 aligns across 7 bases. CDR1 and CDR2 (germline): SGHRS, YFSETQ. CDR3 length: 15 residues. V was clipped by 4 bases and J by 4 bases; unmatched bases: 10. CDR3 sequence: CASSLGTAITYGYTF. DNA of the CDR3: TGCGCCAGCAGCCTCGGGACAGCGATTACCTATGGCTACACCTTC.

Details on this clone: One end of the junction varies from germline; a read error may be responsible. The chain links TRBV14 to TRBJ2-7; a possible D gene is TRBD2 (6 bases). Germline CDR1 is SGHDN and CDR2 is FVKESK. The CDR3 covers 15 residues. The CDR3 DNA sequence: TGTGCCAGCAGCCAAGGGGGTCCGAGGGTCCCGGGGGTTAACTTC. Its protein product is CASSQGGPRVPGVNF.

CDR3 coding DNA: TGTGCCAGCAGTGACGTCGACTTACGCTCCTACAATGAGCAGTTCTTC. Protein: CASSDVDLRSYNEQFF. The genes are TRBV6-4 and TRBJ2-1; D gene ambiguous. CDR3 length: 16 amino acids. Germline V CDR1 and CDR2: MRHNA, SNTAGT. Trimming took off 2 bases at V and 0 bases at J, with 11 bases between the two ends.

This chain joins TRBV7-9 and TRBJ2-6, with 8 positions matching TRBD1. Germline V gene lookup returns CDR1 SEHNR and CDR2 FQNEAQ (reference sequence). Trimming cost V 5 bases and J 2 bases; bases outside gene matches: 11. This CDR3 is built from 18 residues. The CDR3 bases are TGTGCCAGCAGCCCACGGGACAGGCCGGGGCCTGGGGCCAACGTCCTGACTTTC. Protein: CASSPRDRPGPGANVLTF.

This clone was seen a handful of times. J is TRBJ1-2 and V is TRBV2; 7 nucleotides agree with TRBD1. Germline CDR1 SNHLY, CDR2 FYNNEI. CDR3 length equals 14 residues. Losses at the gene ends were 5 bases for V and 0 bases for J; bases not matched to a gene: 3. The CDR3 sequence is CASSSTGSNYGYTF. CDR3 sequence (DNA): TGTGCCAGCAGTTCGACAGGGTCTAACTATGGCTACACCTTC.